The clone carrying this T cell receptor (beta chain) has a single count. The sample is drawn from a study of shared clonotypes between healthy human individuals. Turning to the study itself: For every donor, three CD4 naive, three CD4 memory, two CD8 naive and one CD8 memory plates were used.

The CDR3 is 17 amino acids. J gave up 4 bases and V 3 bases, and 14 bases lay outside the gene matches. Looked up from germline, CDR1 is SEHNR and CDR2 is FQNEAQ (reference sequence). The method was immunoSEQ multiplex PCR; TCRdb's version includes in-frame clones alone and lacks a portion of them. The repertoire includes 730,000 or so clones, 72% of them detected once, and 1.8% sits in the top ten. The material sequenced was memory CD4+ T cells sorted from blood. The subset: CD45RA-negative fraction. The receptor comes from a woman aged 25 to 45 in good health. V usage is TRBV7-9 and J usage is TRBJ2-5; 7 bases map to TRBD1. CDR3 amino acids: CASSFRFRGTLGETQYF. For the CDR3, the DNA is TGTGCCAGCAGCTTCCGCTTCAGGGGGACCCTGGGAGAGACCCAGTACTTC.